The entry that follows covers one TCR beta chain sequence. The antigen is not known. With a much larger clone just one base away, this may be a read error. This record belongs to a study of breast tumors, draining lymph nodes, adjacent tissues. Study findings and constraints: That most tumor T cells come from lymph nodes remained unproven.

TCRdb ran MiXCR on the multiplex PCR reads and lists one entry per CDR3 protein. The sample has 270,000 or so distinct CDR3 sequences; about 33% are singletons. Breast cancer patients provided tissue from their axillary draining lymph nodes. Germline CDR1 SGHRS, CDR2 YFSETQ. V was pared by 1 base and J by 7 bases, with 20 bases between. CDR3 length: 17 amino acids. The rearrangement uses TRBV5-1 and TRBJ1-4; possible D gene TRBD1, 5 bases. This TCR was recovered from a female donor with breast cancer. Some clones in this sample may be carry-over from other donors' samples. The sequencing input was axillary lymph node tissue. The CDR3 DNA reads as TGCGCCAGCAGCTTGCTGGGCCCTAGGGGCGTCGGTGAAAAACTGTTTTTT. It specifies CASSLLGPRGVGEKLFF.